The rows below give T cell receptor beta chains drawn from one sample of a study of blood T cell repertoires in COVID-19. Data came from immunoSEQ multiplex PCR; TCRdb stores just in-frame clones and leaves some out. The table includes approximately 230,000 clones, 70% to 90% detected once. Specimen: PBMCs or T cells enriched from blood (not recorded which). The receptors were sampled from a man aged 40-55 years who had recovered from COVID-19. CDR3s include the opening cysteine and the closing phenylalanine or tryptophan. Each record gives: J gene, D gene, V gene, clone size, CDR3 protein, CDR3 DNA. A D gene is named only where the DNA matches it firmly. Size is omitted from some rows. Given values are once, few, many or a class for expanded clones.

TRBJ1-2,NA,TRBV19,NA,CASIPGEGYGYTF,TGTGCCAGTATCCCCGGAGAGGGATATGGCTACACCTTC
TRBJ1-4,NA,TRBV18,many,CASSGGNGHEKLFF,TGTGCCAGCTCAGGGGGCAATGGGCATGAAAAACTGTTTTTT
TRBJ1-1,TRBD1,TRBV4-2,NA,CASSNRDRGLNTEAFF,TGTGCCAGCAGTAACCGGGACAGGGGCCTGAACACTGAAGCTTTCTTT
TRBJ2-4,NA,TRBV7-9,NA,CASRTTVWGEENIQYF,TGTGCCAGCAGAACAACGGTGTGGGGGGAGGAAAACATTCAGTACTTC
TRBJ1-4,NA,TRBV14,NA,CASSLAGEKLFF,TGTGCCAGCAGCCTGGCTGGCGAAAAACTGTTTTTT
TRBJ2-1,TRBD2,TRBV5-5,NA,CASSPGTSGGNEQFF,TGTGCCAGCAGCCCGGGGACTAGCGGGGGTAATGAGCAGTTCTTC
TRBJ2-1,TRBD1,TRBV7-2,NA,CASTTGGYNEQFF,TGTGCCAGCACGACAGGGGGTTACAATGAGCAGTTCTTC
TRBJ2-2,TRBD2,TRBV7-6,NA,CASSFILAGTGELFF,TGTGCCAGCAGCTTTATCCTAGCGGGGACCGGGGAGCTGTTTTTT
TRBJ1-4,NA,TRBV10-1,NA,CASSKDSPTNEKLFF,TGCGCCAGCAGTAAGGACTCTCCAACTAATGAAAAACTGTTTTTT
TRBJ2-1,TRBD2,TRBV19,NA,CASSQAGARSYNEQFF,TGTGCCAGTAGTCAAGCGGGGGCCCGTTCCTACAATGAGCAGTTCTTC
TRBJ1-1,TRBD1,TRBV27,NA,CASSLSAPTGVRVGTEAFF,TGTGCCAGCAGTTTATCCGCCCCAACAGGGGTGAGAGTGGGCACTGAAGCTTTCTTT
TRBJ1-2,NA,TRBV3-1/TRBV3-2,NA,CASSQWRSDYGYTF,TGTGCCAGCAGCCAATGGAGGTCCGACTATGGCTACACCTTC
TRBJ2-5,NA,TRBV27,NA,CASSFYAGGKETQYF,TGTGCCAGCAGTTTCTACGCGGGTGGGAAAGAGACCCAGTACTTC
TRBJ2-1,TRBD2,TRBV25-1,NA,CASRTSGSYNEQFF,TGTGCCAGCCGAACTAGCGGGAGCTACAATGAGCAGTTCTTC
TRBJ2-4,TRBD2,TRBV30,NA,CAGTSGGAGKNIQYF,TGTGCCGGGACTAGCGGGGGGGCCGGCAAAAACATTCAGTACTTC
TRBJ2-3,NA,TRBV7-3,NA,CASSAHREDTQYF,TGTGCCAGCAGCGCCCATCGCGAGGATACGCAGTATTTT
TRBJ2-2,TRBD2,TRBV27,NA,CASSVGLAGMVVYTGELFF,TGTGCCAGCAGCGTTGGACTAGCGGGAATGGTGGTTTACACCGGGGAGCTGTTTTTT
TRBJ1-6,NA,TRBV5-4,NA,CASSEAGGSYNSPLHF,TGTGCCAGCAGCGAGGCAGGAGGGTCCTATAATTCACCCCTCCACTTT
TRBJ2-1,NA,TRBV5-4,NA,CASSAGTVIYNEQFF,TGTGCCAGCAGCGCCGGGACTGTAATTTACAATGAGCAGTTCTTC
TRBJ1-2,NA,TRBV5-1,few,CASSHPGETYGYTF,TGCGCCAGCAGCCACCCTGGGGAGACCTATGGCTACACCTTC
TRBJ2-2,TRBD1,TRBV19,NA,CASSILGIAGGAGELFF,TGTGCCAGTAGTATTCTAGGCATTGCAGGGGGTGCCGGGGAGCTGTTTTTT
TRBJ1-2,NA,TRBV19,NA,CASRLDTGYGYTF,TGTGCCAGCCGACTAGACACTGGTTATGGCTACACCTTC
TRBJ1-1,TRBD1,TRBV9,once,CASSPRQGLNTEAFF,TGTGCCAGCAGCCCTCGACAGGGGCTGAACACTGAAGCTTTCTTT
TRBJ2-1,TRBD2,TRBV5-1,few,CASSREAGVSYNEQFF,TGCGCCAGCAGCCGCGAAGCGGGAGTCTCCTACAATGAGCAGTTCTTC
TRBJ1-1,NA,TRBV19,NA,CASSILAPAEAFF,TGTGCCAGTAGTATTCTCGCGCCGGCTGAAGCTTTCTTT
TRBJ2-5,NA,TRBV9,NA,CASSVDTARETQYF,TGTGCCAGCAGCGTAGACACAGCACGGGAGACCCAGTACTTC
TRBJ2-5,NA,TRBV10-3,NA,CAISLQGQETQYF,TGTGCCATCAGTCTACAGGGTCAAGAGACCCAGTACTTC
TRBJ1-2,TRBD1,TRBV2,NA,CASSIRQGADEGYTF,TGTGCCAGCAGTATCCGACAGGGGGCTGACGAAGGCTACACCTTC
TRBJ2-5,NA,TRBV27,NA,CASSLGRLETQYF,TGTGCCAGCAGTTTGGGCAGGCTAGAGACCCAGTACTTC
TRBJ1-1,NA,TRBV2,NA,CASSGGGVAEAFF,TGTGCCAGCAGTGGCGGTGGTGTGGCGGAAGCTTTCTTT
TRBJ1-1,NA,TRBV19,NA,CASSMSGDLGTEAFF,TGTGCCAGTAGTATGTCCGGGGATCTGGGCACTGAAGCTTTCTTT
TRBJ1-5,NA,TRBV10-3,NA,CAIRDSYDQPQHF,TGTGCCATCAGGGACAGTTACGATCAGCCCCAGCATTTT
TRBJ2-7,TRBD1,TRBV27,NA,CASSSYPQGAREQYF,TGTGCCAGCAGTTCCTACCCTCAGGGGGCTCGGGAGCAGTACTTC
TRBJ2-7,TRBD1,TRBV7-9,once,CASSLGDRGIFLGEQYF,TGTGCCAGCAGCTTAGGGGACAGGGGTATTTTTTTGGGCGAGCAGTACTTC